This T cell receptor (beta chain) came from a study of CD8 T cells in ankylosing spondylitis. Regarding the study as a whole: Reports of some motif variants in reactive arthritis synovial fluid and blood predate this one. Clones that were linked to disease were CD8+ and were relatively rare in peripheral blood.

Quantitative barcoded 5'-RACE was used to prepare TCR beta libraries. TCRdb ran MiXCR on the 5' RACE reads and lists one entry per CDR3 protein. The sample lists fewer than 250,000 distinct CDR3 sequences; roughly a tenth were seen once. This clonotype was observed many times. Antigen: not known. The germline V gene has CDR1 SGHDT and CDR2 YYEEEE. CDR3 length: 18 residues. V lost 4 bases to trimming and J lost 2 bases; unmatched junction nucleotides: 12. The rearrangement links TRBV5-6 to TRBJ2-4; 10 nucleotides line up with TRBD1. This TCR was recovered from a male donor with ankylosing spondylitis or in good health (not recorded which). Sequencing was carried out using blood, either unsorted or a sorted T cell fraction (not recorded which). The CDR3 DNA is TGTGCCAGCAGCCTCAGACAGGGGGCAGGACCGTCCAAAAACATTCAGTACTTC. Translation gives CASSLRQGAGPSKNIQYF.